This T cell receptor beta chain was found in a study of cytomegalovirus exposure and HLA in healthy donors. Study-level background: A prior analysis found roughly 100 million unique TCR beta sequences from some 200 million T cells. Study findings and constraints: Among TCR beta chains of equal frequency, HLA-associated ones were more clonally expanded in a later analysis.

On this clone itself: No antigen is known for it.

J gave up 8 bases and V 4 bases, and 7 bases lay outside the gene matches. The length of the CDR3 is 13 residues. Germline assignment: CDR1 LNHDA and CDR2 SQIVND (reference sequence). The PCR employed 60 Vbeta primers together with 13 Jbeta primers. Clones were sequenced by immunoSEQ multiplex PCR, and TCRdb holds only the in-frame ones, with some missing. The sample has approximately 170,000 clones, around 75% seen once. The material sequenced was PBMCs. The clonotype originates from a male donor in good health and CMV-seronegative. This chain connects TRBV19 to TRBJ1-2, with 7 bases aligning to TRBD1. DNA of the CDR3: TGTGCCAGTAGTACGCAGACAGGGAACGGCTACACCTTC. The encoded protein is CASSTQTGNGYTF.